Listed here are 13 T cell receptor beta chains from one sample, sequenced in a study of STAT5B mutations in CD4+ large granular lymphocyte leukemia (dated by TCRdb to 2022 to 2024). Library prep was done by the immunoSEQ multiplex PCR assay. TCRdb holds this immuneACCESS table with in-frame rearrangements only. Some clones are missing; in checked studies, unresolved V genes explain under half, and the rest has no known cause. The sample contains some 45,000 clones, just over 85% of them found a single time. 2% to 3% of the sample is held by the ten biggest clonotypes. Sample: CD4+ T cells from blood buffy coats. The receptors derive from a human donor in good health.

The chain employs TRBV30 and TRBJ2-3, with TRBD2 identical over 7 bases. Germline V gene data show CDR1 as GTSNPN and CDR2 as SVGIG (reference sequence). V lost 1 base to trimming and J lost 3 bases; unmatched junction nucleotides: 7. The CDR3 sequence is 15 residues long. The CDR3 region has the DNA TGTGCCTGGAGTGCTAGCGGACTGGGAACAGATACGCAGTATTTT. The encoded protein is CAWSASGLGTDTQYF.

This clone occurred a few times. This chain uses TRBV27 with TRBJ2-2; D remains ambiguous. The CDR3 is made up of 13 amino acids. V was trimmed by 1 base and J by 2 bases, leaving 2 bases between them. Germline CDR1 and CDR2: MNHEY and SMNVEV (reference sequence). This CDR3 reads CASSLFNTGELFF. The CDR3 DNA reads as TGTGCCAGCAGTTTATTTAACACCGGGGAGCTGTTTTTT.

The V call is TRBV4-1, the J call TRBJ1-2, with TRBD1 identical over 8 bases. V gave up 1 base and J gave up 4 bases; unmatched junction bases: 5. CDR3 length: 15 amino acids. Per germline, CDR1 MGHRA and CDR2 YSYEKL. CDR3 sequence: CASSQGQTGVYGYTF. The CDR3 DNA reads TGCGCCAGCAGCCAAGGCCAGACAGGGGTCTATGGCTACACCTTC.

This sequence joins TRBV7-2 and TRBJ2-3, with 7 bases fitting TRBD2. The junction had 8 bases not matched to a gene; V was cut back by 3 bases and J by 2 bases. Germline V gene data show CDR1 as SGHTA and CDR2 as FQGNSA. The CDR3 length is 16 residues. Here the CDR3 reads CASSFKPGLPTDTQYF. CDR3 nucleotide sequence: TGTGCCAGCAGCTTTAAACCGGGACTACCCACAGATACGCAGTATTTT.

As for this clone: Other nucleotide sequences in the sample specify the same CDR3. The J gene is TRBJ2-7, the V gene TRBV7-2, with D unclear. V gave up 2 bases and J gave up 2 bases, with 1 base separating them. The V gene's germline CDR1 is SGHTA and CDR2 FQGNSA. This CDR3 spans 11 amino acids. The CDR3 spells CASSLTYEQYF. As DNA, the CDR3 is TGTGCCAGCAGCTTAACCTACGAGCAGTACTTC.

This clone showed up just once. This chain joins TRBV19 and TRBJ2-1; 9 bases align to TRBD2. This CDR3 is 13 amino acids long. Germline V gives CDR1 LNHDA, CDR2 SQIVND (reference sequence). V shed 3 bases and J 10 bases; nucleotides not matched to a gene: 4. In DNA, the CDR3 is TGTGCCAGTAGTATTCTCCTAGCGGGGGAGCAGTTCTTC. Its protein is CASSILLAGEQFF.

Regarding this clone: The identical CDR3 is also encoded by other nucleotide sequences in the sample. The CDR3 protein is CASSLAQGVSGNTIYF. The CDR3 region has the DNA TGTGCCAGCAGCTTAGCGCAGGGGGTCTCGGGAAACACCATATATTTT. The chain has TRBV7-9 and TRBJ1-3, with 7 bases that match TRBD1. The CDR3 is 16 residues long. With V trimmed by 0 bases and J by 4 bases, 6 bases remained unmatched. The germline V gene encodes CDR1 SEHNR and CDR2 FQNEAQ (reference sequence).

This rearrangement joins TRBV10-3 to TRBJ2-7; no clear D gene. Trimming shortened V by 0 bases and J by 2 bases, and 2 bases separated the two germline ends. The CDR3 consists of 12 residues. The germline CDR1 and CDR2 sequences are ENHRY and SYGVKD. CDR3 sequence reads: CAISESTYEQYF. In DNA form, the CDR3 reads TGTGCCATCAGTGAGTCTACCTACGAGCAGTACTTC.

In DNA, the CDR3 is TGTGCCAGTAGTCGGGCGGGGAGCGGGAGAGTAGGAGATACGCAGTATTTT. The encoded protein is CASSRAGSGRVGDTQYF. This chain links TRBV19 with TRBJ2-3; 8 bases are shared with TRBD2. V shed 5 bases and J 5 bases; nucleotides not matched to a gene: 15. Germline values: CDR1 LNHDA, CDR2 SQIVND (reference sequence). The CDR3 is made up of 17 amino acids.

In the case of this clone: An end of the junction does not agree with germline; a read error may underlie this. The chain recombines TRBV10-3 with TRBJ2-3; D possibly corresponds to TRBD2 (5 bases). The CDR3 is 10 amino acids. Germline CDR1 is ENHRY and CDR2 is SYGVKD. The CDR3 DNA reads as TGTGCCATCAGTGCGACTATCTGGGGTTTT. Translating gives CAISATIWGF.

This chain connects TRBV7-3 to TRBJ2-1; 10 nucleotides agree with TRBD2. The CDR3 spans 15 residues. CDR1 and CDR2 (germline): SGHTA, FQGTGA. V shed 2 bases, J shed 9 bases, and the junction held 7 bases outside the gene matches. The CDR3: CASSLGLAGVGEQFF. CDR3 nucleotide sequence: TGTGCCAGCAGCTTAGGGCTAGCGGGAGTGGGTGAGCAGTTCTTC. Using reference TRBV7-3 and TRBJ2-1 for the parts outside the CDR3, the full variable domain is GAGVSQTPSNKVTEKGKYVELRCDPISGHTALYWYRQSLGQGPEFLIYFQGTGAADDSGLPNDRFFAVRPEGSVSTLKIQRTERGDSAVYLCASSLGLAGVGEQFFGPGTRLTVL.

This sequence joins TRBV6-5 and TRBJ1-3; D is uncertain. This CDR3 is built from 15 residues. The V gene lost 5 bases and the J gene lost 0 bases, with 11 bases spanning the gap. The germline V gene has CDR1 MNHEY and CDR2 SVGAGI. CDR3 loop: CASSRGLYSGNTIYF. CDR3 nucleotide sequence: TGTGCCAGCAGTCGAGGACTTTACTCTGGAAACACCATATATTTT.

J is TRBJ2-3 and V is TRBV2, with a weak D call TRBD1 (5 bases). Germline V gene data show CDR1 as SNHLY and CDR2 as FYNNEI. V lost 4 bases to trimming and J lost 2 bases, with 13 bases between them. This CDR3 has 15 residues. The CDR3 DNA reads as TGTGCCAGCAGTGGGGGCAGGGCTTTCACAGATACGCAGTATTTT. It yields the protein CASSGGRAFTDTQYF.